This TCR beta chain came from a study of a mutant IDH1 vaccine in newly diagnosed glioma. The overall study: In some groups vaccination began 4-6 weeks post-radiotherapy; others received it with temozolomide.

Of note for this clone: As yet, its antigen is unknown.

Time point given: week 35, safety follow-up. The content of each vaccine dose was 300 ug of mutant IDH1 20-mer peptide, and topical imiquimod accompanied it. Eight vaccine injections were given to patients in weeks 1, 3, 5, 7, 11, 15, 19 and 23. From germline, CDR1 is MGHRA and CDR2 YSYEKL. V shed 0 bases, J shed 3 bases, and the junction held 5 bases outside the gene matches. The CDR3 totals 16 residues. TCRdb's table, derived via immunoSEQ multiplex PCR, lists solely in-frame clones and lacks some. In the table there are under 35,000 clones, around 76% of which are singletons. The clonotype was recovered from a man aged 50-60 years with glioma. J is TRBJ2-7 and V is TRBV4-1; 10 nucleotides match TRBD2. The sample was PBMCs, taken from a glioma patient whose treatment included an IDH1 peptide vaccine. CDR3 loop: CASSQDRSGGDYEQYF. DNA for the CDR3: TGCGCCAGCAGCCAAGATCGAAGCGGGGGGGACTACGAGCAGTACTTC.